The entry below describes one TCR beta chain. This clone was observed a single time. Its recognized antigen is unknown. Base qualities were left out, and no much larger clone turns up one base away. The data stem from a study of T cell changes during pregnancy in multiple sclerosis (dated by TCRdb to about 2019). Concerning the study at large: Changes in the T cell repertoire over the course of pregnancy were examined in this study in women with multiple sclerosis.

From cysteine to phenylalanine, the CDR3 is 15 amino acids long. The retained sequence is limited to the CDR3, 45 bases, with the frame set at the first base. V loses 1 base, J loses 1 base, and the germline ends lie 10 bases apart. In the germline V gene (reference sequence), CDR1 corresponds to MNHEY and CDR2 to SMNVEV. To prepare the library, the immunoSEQ multiplex PCR assay was applied. Sourced from immuneACCESS, this table was stored by TCRdb with only in-frame sequences that have V and J called. A share of the clones is absent; for the studies checked, an unresolved V gene accounts for under half, and the remainder has no known explanation. In this sample the table shows tens of thousands of clones, around 96% of which occur a single time. The ten largest clones take up over 2% of the sample.

This sequence uses TRBV27 and TRBJ1-1; a confident D gene designation cannot be given. The receptor comes from a female donor with multiple sclerosis, enrolled in a pregnancy study. Sequencing used CD8+ T cells from peripheral blood mononuclear cells, obtained after pregnancy. The nucleotide sequence reads TGTGCCAGCAGTTTATACGGACTCCAGAACACTGAAGCTTTCTTT. It specifies CASSLYGLQNTEAFF.